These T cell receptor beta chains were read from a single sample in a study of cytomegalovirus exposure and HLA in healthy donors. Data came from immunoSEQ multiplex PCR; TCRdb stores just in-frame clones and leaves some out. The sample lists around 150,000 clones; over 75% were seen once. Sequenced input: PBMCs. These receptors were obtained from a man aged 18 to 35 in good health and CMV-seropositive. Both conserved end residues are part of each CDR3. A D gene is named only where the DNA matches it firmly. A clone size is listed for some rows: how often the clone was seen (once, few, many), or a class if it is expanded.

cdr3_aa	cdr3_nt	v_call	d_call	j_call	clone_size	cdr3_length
CASSQDRTGWRSPLHF	TGCGCCAGCAGCCAAGATCGGACAGGTTGGCGTTCACCCCTCCACTTT	TRBV4-3	TRBD1	TRBJ1-6	few	16
CASSRESPPEQYF	TGCGCCAGCAGCCGGGAATCCCCCCCCGAGCAGTACTTC	TRBV5-1	-	TRBJ2-7	-	13
CASSQPPGGGEQYF	TGCGCCAGCAGCCAACCCCCGGGTGGAGGAGAGCAGTACTTC	TRBV4-1	-	TRBJ2-7	-	14
CASGFTGGGASEQYF	TGTGCTAGTGGTTTTACAGGCGGGGGGGCCTCGGAACAGTACTTC	TRBV12-5	TRBD2	TRBJ2-7	once	15
CAISETSSQNNEQFF	TGTGCCATCAGTGAGACTAGCTCGCAGAACAATGAGCAGTTCTTC	TRBV10-3	-	TRBJ2-1	-	15
CASSELAVYGYTF	TGTGCCAGCAGTGAGCTGGCGGTCTATGGCTACACCTTC	TRBV2	-	TRBJ1-2	once	13
CASSPSTTETQYF	TGTGCCAGCTCACCCTCTACTACAGAGACCCAGTACTTC	TRBV18	-	TRBJ2-5	-	13
CASSVGGRITDTQYF	TGTGCCAGCAGTGTGGGGGGGCGTATCACAGATACGCAGTATTTT	TRBV5-5	-	TRBJ2-3	few	15
CASSLELGVPYEQYF	TGTGCCAGCAGCTTGGAATTAGGGGTCCCCTACGAGCAGTACTTC	TRBV5-6	-	TRBJ2-7	-	15
CASSEAGGINQPQHF	TGTGCCAGCAGTGAAGCAGGGGGAATCAATCAGCCCCAGCATTTT	TRBV6-1	-	TRBJ1-5	-	15
CASSLASTVGSRQETQYF	TGTGCCAGCAGCTTGGCATCTACCGTCGGTAGCCGTCAAGAGACCCAGTACTTC	TRBV5-4	-	TRBJ2-5	-	18
CAGGGDSYNSPLHF	TGTGCCGGCGGGGGGGACTCCTATAATTCACCCCTCCACTTT	TRBV10-3	-	TRBJ1-6	-	14
CAIGGFAYGYTF	TGTGCCATCGGGGGGTTCGCCTATGGCTACACCTTC	TRBV30	-	TRBJ1-2	-	12
CASSSPRGGSNTGELFF	TGTGCCAGCAGCTCCCCACGAGGAGGGTCCAACACCGGGGAGCTGTTTTTT	TRBV11-1	-	TRBJ2-2	-	17
CAIRTQGVGPNTGELFF	TGTGCCATCAGGACACAGGGGGTTGGTCCTAACACCGGGGAGCTGTTTTTT	TRBV10-3	TRBD1	TRBJ2-2	-	17
CASSQGQGPIETQYF	TGCGCCAGCAGCCAAGGCCAGGGCCCTATTGAGACCCAGTACTTC	TRBV4-1	-	TRBJ2-5	-	15
CSSSFGEYYEQYF	TGTTCCAGCAGCTTCGGAGAATACTACGAGCAGTACTTC	TRBV7-9	-	TRBJ2-7	-	13
CASRLMGGGAHEQYF	TGTGCAAGTCGCTTAATGGGCGGGGGGGCCCACGAGCAGTACTTC	TRBV12-2	-	TRBJ2-7	-	15
CASSGQGGGIDSGYTF	TGTGCCAGTAGTGGCCAGGGCGGTGGGATAGATTCGGGCTACACCTTC	TRBV19	-	TRBJ1-2	-	16
CASSLRGQGSNSPLHF	TGCGCCAGCAGCTTGAGGGGACAGGGGAGTAATTCACCCCTCCACTTT	TRBV5-1	TRBD1	TRBJ1-6	-	16
CASVKGTGMDEQFF	TGTGCCAGCGTTAAAGGAACAGGGATGGATGAGCAGTTCTTC	TRBV6-1	-	TRBJ2-1	-	14
CASSRKTGGPYEQYF	TGCGCCAGCAGCCGAAAAACAGGGGGTCCCTACGAGCAGTACTTC	TRBV4-1	TRBD1	TRBJ2-7	few	15
CASPREASGAETQYF	TGTGCCAGCCCGAGGGAGGCGTCGGGAGCAGAGACCCAGTACTTC	TRBV6-4	-	TRBJ2-5	-	15
CATSRSPPIPTYNEQFF	TGTGCCACCAGCAGAAGTCCCCCGATACCTACCTACAATGAGCAGTTCTTC	TRBV15	-	TRBJ2-1	-	17
CASRPGGWKRGANGDEQFF	TGTGCCAGCAGGCCAGGGGGCTGGAAGCGGGGGGCTAATGGCGATGAGCAGTTCTTC	TRBV28	-	TRBJ2-1	-	19
CASSTDSQGSYNEQFF	TGTGCCAGCAGTACCGACAGCCAAGGCTCCTACAATGAGCAGTTCTTC	TRBV27	-	TRBJ2-1	-	16
CASSLNDGLNEQFF	TGTGCCAGCAGCTTGAATGACGGACTCAATGAGCAGTTCTTC	TRBV5-4	-	TRBJ2-1	-	14
CASSIYGTGGHEQYF	TGTGCCAGTAGTATATATGGGACAGGGGGCCACGAGCAGTACTTC	TRBV19	TRBD1	TRBJ2-7	-	15
CATHLSGEAFF	TGTGCCACCCATTTATCCGGGGAAGCTTTCTTT	TRBV27	-	TRBJ1-1	once	11
CASSLKIDGGDEFF	TGTGCCAGCAGCTTAAAAATTGATGGCGGGGATGAGTTCTTC	TRBV7-9	-	TRBJ2-1	-	14
CASTPGGGMDNEQFF	TGTGCCAGCACCCCCGGGGGGGGAATGGACAATGAGCAGTTCTTC	TRBV6-1	TRBD2	TRBJ2-1	-	15
CASSSFRTSGGKVGELFF	TGTGCCAGCAGCTCTTTCCGAACTAGCGGGGGGAAAGTCGGGGAGCTGTTTTTT	TRBV7-6	TRBD2	TRBJ2-2	-	18
CASSFHTGANSPLHF	TGTGCCAGCAGTTTCCACACAGGGGCGAATTCACCCCTCCACTTT	TRBV14	TRBD1	TRBJ1-6	-	15
CASSPLVSGGNTGELFF	TGTGCCAGCAGCCCGTTGGTTAGCGGGGGGAACACCGGGGAGCTGTTTTTT	TRBV5-6	TRBD2	TRBJ2-2	-	17
CASSHDGGNTEAFF	TGCGCCAGCAGCCATGACGGAGGGAACACTGAAGCTTTCTTT	TRBV4-1	-	TRBJ1-1	-	14
CAISESSNPGANVLTF	TGTGCCATCAGTGAGTCGTCTAACCCTGGGGCCAACGTCCTGACTTTC	TRBV10-3	-	TRBJ2-6	few	16
CASSTREVDQETQYF	TGTGCCAGTAGTACCCGGGAAGTTGACCAAGAGACCCAGTACTTC	TRBV19	-	TRBJ2-5	-	15
CASSYGPGAFF	TGTGCCAGCAGTTACGGTCCGGGGGCTTTCTTT	TRBV6-5	-	TRBJ1-1	-	11
CATAPDLNTGELFF	TGCGCCACTGCGCCGGACTTGAACACCGGGGAGCTGTTTTTT	TRBV10-2	-	TRBJ2-2	few	14
CASSLATGGLSYEQYF	TGCGCCAGCAGCTTGGCTACAGGGGGTCTATCCTACGAGCAGTACTTC	TRBV5-1	TRBD1	TRBJ2-7	once	16
CASSQAASGGLLYEQYF	TGTGCCAGCAGCCAAGCGGCTAGCGGGGGCCTCCTGTACGAGCAGTACTTC	TRBV4-2	TRBD2	TRBJ2-7	-	17
CASSFQGVPPLHF	TGTGCCAGCAGCTTCCAGGGGGTGCCACCCCTCCACTTT	TRBV7-2	TRBD1	TRBJ1-6	once	13
CASSELAGLPGNTEAFF	TGTGCCAGCAGTGAATTAGCAGGGCTCCCAGGGAACACTGAAGCTTTCTTT	TRBV25-1	-	TRBJ1-1	once	17
CASSFEGETQYF	TGCGCCAGCAGCTTCGAGGGAGAGACCCAGTACTTC	TRBV5-1	-	TRBJ2-5	-	12
CASSYVGGGYTF	TGTGCCAGCAGTTACGTAGGGGGTGGCTACACCTTC	TRBV6-4	-	TRBJ1-2	few	12
CASSPGGGNSPLHF	TGTGCCAGCAGTCCCGGGGGGGGTAATTCACCCCTCCACTTT	TRBV6-5	-	TRBJ1-6	-	14
CASAAGGTDTQYF	TGCGCCAGCGCGGCGGGGGGCACAGATACGCAGTATTTT	TRBV10-1	TRBD2	TRBJ2-3	-	13
CASSLGTGYGYTF	TGTGCCAGCAGCCTCGGGACAGGGTATGGCTACACCTTC	TRBV7-9	TRBD1	TRBJ1-2	few	13